One T cell receptor beta chain is described in this entry. Its antigen is not known. Unmatched junction bases numbered 6, after V lost 0 bases and J lost 4 bases. There are 18 residues in the CDR3. These data come from a study of T cell repertoires in cytomegalovirus infection. Study overall: It was the public TCR beta signatures that indicated both CMV infection and matching HLA type.

One entry per CDR3 protein, called by TCRdb with MiXCR from the reads. The sample has approximately 150,000 distinct CDR3 sequences; roughly 15% are singletons. Study-level findings and limits: The ex vivo response showed dominance by HLA-C-restricted CMV-specific TCR beta clonotypes. There were carriers of CMV plus the relevant HLA, and cumulative public TCR beta family frequency identified them.

The sample consisted of CD8+ T cells from PBMCs. The source is a human donor in good health (CMV status not recorded). Some clones in this sample may be carry-over from other donors' samples. The rearrangement joins TRBV23-1 to TRBJ2-1; 13 bases align to TRBD2. TRBV23-1 is given ORF status, its function remaining uncertain. The CDR3 sequence: CASSQSGLAGFIYNEQFF. The DNA for the CDR3 is TGCGCCAGCAGTCAATCGGGACTAGCGGGATTCATATACAATGAGCAGTTCTTC.